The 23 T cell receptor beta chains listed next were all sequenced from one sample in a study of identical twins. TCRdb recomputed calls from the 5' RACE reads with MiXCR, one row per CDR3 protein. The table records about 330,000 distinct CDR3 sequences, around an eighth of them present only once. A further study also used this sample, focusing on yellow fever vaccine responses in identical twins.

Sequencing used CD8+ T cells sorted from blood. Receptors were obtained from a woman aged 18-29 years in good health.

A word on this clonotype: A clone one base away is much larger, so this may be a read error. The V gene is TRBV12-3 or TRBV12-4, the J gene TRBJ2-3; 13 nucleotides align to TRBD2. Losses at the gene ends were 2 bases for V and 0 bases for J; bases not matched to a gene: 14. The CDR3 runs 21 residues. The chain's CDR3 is CASSLIMRGTSGATSTDTQYF. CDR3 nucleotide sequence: TGTGCCAGCAGTTTAATCATGCGGGGGACTAGCGGGGCCACTAGCACAGATACGCAGTATTTT.

CDR3 protein: CASSLGGRAQTPYEQYF. The CDR3 coding sequence is TGTGCCAGCAGCTTAGGGGGGCGGGCCCAGACTCCCTACGAGCAGTACTTC. The genes are TRBV7-2 and TRBJ2-7; TRBD1 is a possible D gene (6 bases). Trimming removed 1 base from V and 2 bases from J, with 18 bases in between. Germline CDR1 SGHTA, CDR2 FQGNSA. The CDR3 length is 17 residues. Supplemented by reference TRBV7-2 and TRBJ2-7, the full variable domain reads GAGVSQSPSNKVTEKGKDVELRCDPISGHTALYWYRQSLGQGLEFLIYFQGNSAPDKSGLPSDRFSAERTGGSVSTLTIQRTQQEDSAVYLCASSLGGRAQTPYEQYFGPGTRLTVT.

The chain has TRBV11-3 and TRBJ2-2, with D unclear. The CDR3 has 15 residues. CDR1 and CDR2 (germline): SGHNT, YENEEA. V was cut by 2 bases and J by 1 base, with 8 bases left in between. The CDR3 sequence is CASSLTMGNTGELFF. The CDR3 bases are TGTGCCAGCAGCTTAACTATGGGGAACACCGGGGAGCTGTTTTTT.

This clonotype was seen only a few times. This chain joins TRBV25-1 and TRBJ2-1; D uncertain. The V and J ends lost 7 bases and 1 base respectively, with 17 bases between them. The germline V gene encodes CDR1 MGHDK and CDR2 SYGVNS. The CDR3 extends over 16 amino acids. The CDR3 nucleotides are TGTGCCAGCACCTCCTCGGCCCCACAGTCCTACAATGAGCAGTTCTTC. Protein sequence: CASTSSAPQSYNEQFF.

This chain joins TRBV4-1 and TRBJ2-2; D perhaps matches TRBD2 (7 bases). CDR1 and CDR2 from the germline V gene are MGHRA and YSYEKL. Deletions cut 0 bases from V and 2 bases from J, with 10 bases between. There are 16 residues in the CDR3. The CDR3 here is CASSQDGGGNTGELFF. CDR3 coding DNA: TGCGCCAGCAGCCAAGATGGGGGGGGCAACACCGGGGAGCTGTTTTTT.

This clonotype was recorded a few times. The CDR3 bases are TGTGCCAGCAGTTTGGGACTAGGTTTCAATGAGCAGTTCTTC. Residues: CASSLGLGFNEQFF. The chain is built from TRBV27 and TRBJ2-1; TRBD2 matches at 8 bases. CDR1 is MNHEY and CDR2 is SMNVEV in the germline V gene (reference sequence). The CDR3 has 14 residues. Unmatched junction bases numbered 4, after V lost 3 bases and J lost 6 bases.

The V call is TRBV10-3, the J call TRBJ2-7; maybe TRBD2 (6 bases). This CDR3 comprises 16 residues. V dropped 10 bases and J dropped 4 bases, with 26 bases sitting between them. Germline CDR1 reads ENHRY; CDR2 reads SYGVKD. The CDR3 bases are TGTGCCACCTCCGAGGAGGGAGTTCCCCAGGCATACGAGCAGTACTTC. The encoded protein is CATSEEGVPQAYEQYF.

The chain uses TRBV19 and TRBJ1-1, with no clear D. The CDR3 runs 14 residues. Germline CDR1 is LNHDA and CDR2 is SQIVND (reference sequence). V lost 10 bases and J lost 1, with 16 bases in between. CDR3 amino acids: CATASVGGNTEAFF. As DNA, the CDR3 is TGTGCCACAGCCTCGGTGGGTGGGAACACTGAAGCTTTCTTT.

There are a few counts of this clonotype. The DNA of the CDR3 is TGTGCCATCAGTGAGTCGCAGGGGGAGGACTATGGCTACACCTTC. This codes for CAISESQGEDYGYTF. The chain carries TRBV10-3 and TRBJ1-2; 7 bases map to TRBD1. Germline values: CDR1 ENHRY, CDR2 SYGVKD. V dropped 0 bases and J dropped 3; count of bases not matched to a gene: 4. The CDR3 runs to 15 residues.

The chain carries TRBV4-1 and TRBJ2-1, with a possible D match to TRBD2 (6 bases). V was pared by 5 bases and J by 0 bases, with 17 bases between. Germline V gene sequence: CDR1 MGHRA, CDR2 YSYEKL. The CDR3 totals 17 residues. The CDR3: CASSSRGVRSSYNEQFF. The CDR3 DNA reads TGCGCCAGCAGCTCCCGCGGGGTGCGGAGCTCCTACAATGAGCAGTTCTTC.

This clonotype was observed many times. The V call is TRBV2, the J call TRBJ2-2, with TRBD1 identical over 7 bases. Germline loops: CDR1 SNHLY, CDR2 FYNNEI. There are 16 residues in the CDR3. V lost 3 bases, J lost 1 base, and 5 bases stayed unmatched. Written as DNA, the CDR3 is TGTGCCAGCAGTGACCCTGGGACAGAGAACACCGGGGAGCTGTTTTTT. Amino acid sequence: CASSDPGTENTGELFF.

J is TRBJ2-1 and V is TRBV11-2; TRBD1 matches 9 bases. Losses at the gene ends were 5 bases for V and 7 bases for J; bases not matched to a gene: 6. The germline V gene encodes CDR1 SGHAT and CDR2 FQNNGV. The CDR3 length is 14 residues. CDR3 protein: CASSAAGTGNEQFF. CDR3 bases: TGTGCCAGCAGCGCCGCCGGGACAGGGAATGAGCAGTTCTTC.

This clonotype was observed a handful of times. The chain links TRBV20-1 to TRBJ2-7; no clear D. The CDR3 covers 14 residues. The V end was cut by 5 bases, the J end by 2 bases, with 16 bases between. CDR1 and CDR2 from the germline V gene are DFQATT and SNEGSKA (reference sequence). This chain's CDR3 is CSADTLSPAYEQYF. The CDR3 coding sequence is TGCAGTGCTGATACCCTTTCGCCTGCCTACGAGCAGTACTTC.

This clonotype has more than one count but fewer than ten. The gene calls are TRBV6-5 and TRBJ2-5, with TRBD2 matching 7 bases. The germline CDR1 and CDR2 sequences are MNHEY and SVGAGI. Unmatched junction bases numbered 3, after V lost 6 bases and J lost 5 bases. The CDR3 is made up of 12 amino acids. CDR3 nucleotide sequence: TGTGCCAGCAGGGGGGGGTCTGAGACCCAGTACTTC. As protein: CASRGGSETQYF.

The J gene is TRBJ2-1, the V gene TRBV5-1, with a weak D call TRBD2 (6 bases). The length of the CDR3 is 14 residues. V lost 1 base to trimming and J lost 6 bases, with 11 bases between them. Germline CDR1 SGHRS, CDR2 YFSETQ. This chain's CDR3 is CASSLYGGSNEQFF. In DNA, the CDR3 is TGCGCCAGCAGCTTGTATGGAGGGTCCAATGAGCAGTTCTTC.

The CDR3 bases are TGTGCCAGCAGTTTATTAGGAGGTGAGGGTAACACTGAAGCTTTCTTT. This translates into CASSLLGGEGNTEAFF. The chain joins TRBV27 to TRBJ1-1; no firm D call. The V end was cut by 1 base, the J end by 2 bases, with 14 bases between. Germline V CDR1 and CDR2: MNHEY, SMNVEV (reference sequence). This CDR3 is 16 amino acids long.

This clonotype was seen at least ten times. DNA of the CDR3: TGCGCCAGCAGCTTCTACCGGGACAGACCCTACGAGCAGTACGTC. Translating it yields CASSFYRDRPYEQYV. The chain uses TRBV5-1 and TRBJ2-7; TRBD1 aligns across 7 bases. The germline CDR1 and CDR2 sequences are SGHRS and YFSETQ. The CDR3 totals 15 residues. V gave up 2 bases and J gave up 2 bases; unmatched junction bases: 7.

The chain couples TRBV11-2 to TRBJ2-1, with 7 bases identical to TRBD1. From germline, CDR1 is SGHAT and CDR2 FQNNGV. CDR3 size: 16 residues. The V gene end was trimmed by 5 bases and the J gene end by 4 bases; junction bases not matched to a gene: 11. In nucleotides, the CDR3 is TGTGCCAGCAGCCCACGACCGGGACAGTTATACAATGAGCAGTTCTTC. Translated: CASSPRPGQLYNEQFF. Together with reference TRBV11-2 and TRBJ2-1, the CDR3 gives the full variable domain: EAGVAQSPRYKIIEKRQSVAFWCNPISGHATLYWYQQILGQGPKLLIQFQNNGVVDDSQLPKDRFSAERLKGVDSTLKIQPAKLEDSAVYLCASSPRPGQLYNEQFFGPGTRLTVL.

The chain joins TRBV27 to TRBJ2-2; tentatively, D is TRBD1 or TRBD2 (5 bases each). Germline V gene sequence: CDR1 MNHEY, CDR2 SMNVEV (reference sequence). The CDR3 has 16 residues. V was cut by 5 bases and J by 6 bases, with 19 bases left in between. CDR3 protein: CASSTTGTPRAGELFF. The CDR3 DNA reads TGTGCCAGCAGTACAACCGGGACCCCCAGGGCCGGGGAGCTGTTTTTT.

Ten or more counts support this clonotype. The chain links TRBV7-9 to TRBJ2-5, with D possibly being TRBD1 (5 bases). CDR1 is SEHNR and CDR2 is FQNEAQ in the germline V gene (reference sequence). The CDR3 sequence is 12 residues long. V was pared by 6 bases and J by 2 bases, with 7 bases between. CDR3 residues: CASRQDQETQYF. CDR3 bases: TGTGCCAGCAGACAGGATCAAGAGACCCAGTACTTC.

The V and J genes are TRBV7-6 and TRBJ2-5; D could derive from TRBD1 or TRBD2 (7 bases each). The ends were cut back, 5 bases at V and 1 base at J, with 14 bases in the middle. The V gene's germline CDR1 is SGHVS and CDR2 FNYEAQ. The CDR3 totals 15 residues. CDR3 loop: CASSSRGGLQETQYF. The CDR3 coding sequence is TGTGCCAGCAGCAGCAGGGGGGGTCTCCAAGAGACCCAGTACTTC.

The CDR3: CASSSFSGGSGNEQFF. The CDR3 DNA reads as TGTGCCAGCAGCTCTTTTAGCGGGGGGTCGGGGAATGAGCAGTTCTTC. V usage is TRBV7-8 and J usage is TRBJ2-1; 10 positions match TRBD2. Per the germline V gene, CDR1 is SGHVS and CDR2 is FQNEAQ. Trimming took 4 bases from V and 7 from J; bases not matched to a gene: 10. The CDR3 consists of 16 residues.

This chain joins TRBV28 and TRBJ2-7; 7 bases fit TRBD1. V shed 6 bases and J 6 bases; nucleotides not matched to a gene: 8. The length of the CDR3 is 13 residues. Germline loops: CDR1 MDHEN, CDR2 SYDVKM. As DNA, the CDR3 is TGTGCCAGCAGAACCGACAGGGACGGCGAGCAGTACGTC. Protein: CASRTDRDGEQYV.